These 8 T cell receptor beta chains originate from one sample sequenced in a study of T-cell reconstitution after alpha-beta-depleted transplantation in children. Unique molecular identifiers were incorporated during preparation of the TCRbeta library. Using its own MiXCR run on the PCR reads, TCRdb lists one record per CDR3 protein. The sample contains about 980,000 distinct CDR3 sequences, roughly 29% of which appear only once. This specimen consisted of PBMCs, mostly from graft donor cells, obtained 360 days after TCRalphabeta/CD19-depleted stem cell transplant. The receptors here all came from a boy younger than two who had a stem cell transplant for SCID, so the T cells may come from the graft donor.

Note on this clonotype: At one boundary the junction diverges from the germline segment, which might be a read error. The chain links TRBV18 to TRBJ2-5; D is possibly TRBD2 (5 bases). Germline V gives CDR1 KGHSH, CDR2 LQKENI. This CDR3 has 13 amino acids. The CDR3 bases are TGTGCCAGCTCACCAGAGGTCCATCGGGGTCGGATTTTC. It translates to CASSPEVHRGRIF. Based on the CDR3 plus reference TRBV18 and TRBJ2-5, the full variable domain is NAGVMQNPRHLVRRRGQEARLRCSPMKGHSHVYWYRQLPEEGLKFMVYLQKENIIDESGMPKERFSAEFPKEGPSILRIQQVVRGDSAAYFCASSPEVHRGRIFGPGTRLLVL.

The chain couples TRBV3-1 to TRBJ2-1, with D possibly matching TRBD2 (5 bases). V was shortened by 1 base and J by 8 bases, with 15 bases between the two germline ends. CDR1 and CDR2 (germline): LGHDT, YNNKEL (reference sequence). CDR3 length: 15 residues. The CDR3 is CASSQGASFGDEQFF. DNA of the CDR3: TGTGCCAGCAGCCAAGGGGCTAGCTTCGGTGATGAGCAGTTCTTC.

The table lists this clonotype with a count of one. CDR3 sequence (DNA): TGTGCCAGCAGTTTCCCCGGGACAGGGAAAGAGCAGTACTTC. Amino acid sequence: CASSFPGTGKEQYF. The rearrangement joins TRBV12-3 or TRBV12-4 to TRBJ2-7; 9 bases match TRBD1. The CDR3 has 14 residues. V dropped 3 bases and J dropped 7; count of bases not matched to a gene: 7.

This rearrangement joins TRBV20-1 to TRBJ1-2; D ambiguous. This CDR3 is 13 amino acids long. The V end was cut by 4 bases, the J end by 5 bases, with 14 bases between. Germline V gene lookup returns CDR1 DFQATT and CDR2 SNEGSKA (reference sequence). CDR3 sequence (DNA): TGCAGTGCTACCTCTCCAGGTCTTTATGGCTACACCTTC. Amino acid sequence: CSATSPGLYGYTF.

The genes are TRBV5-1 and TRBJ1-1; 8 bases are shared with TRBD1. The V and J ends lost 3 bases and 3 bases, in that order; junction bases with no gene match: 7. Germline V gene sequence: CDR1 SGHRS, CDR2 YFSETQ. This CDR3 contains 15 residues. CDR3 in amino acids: CASSSTGVGDTEAFF. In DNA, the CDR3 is TGCGCCAGCAGCTCGACAGGGGTAGGGGACACTGAAGCTTTCTTT.

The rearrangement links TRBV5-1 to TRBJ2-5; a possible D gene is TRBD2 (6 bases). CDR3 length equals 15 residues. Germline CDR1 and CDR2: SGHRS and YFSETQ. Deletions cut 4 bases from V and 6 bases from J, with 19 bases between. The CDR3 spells CASSLGPGGRQTQYF. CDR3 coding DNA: TGCGCCAGCAGCCTTGGGCCTGGAGGGAGGCAGACCCAGTACTTC.

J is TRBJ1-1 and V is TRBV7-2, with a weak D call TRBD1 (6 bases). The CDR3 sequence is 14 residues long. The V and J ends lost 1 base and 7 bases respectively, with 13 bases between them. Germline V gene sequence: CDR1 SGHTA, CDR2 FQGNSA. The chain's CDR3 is CASSLGRTEGEAFF. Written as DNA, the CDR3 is TGTGCCAGCAGCTTAGGAAGGACAGAGGGTGAAGCTTTCTTT. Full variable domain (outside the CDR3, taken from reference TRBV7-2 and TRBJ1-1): GAGVSQSPSNKVTEKGKDVELRCDPISGHTALYWYRQSLGQGLEFLIYFQGNSAPDKSGLPSDRFSAERTGGSVSTLTIQRTQQEDSAVYLCASSLGRTEGEAFFGQGTRLTVV.

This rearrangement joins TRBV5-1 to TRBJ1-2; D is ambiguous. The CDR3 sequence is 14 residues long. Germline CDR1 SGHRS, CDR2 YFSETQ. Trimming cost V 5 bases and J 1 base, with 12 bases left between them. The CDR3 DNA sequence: TGCGCCAGCAGTATAGTCCCTCTTAACTATGGCTACACCTTC. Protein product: CASSIVPLNYGYTF.